One and the same sample provided the 20 T cell receptor beta chains below, sequenced in a study of response to subunit inactivated influenza vaccine. TCRdb passed the RT-PCR reads through MiXCR, listing each CDR3 protein once. The table includes around 480,000 distinct CDR3 sequences, 16% detected once. The specimen comprised CD4+ T cells sorted from PBMCs, sampled about 23 months after vaccination. Receptor source: a man aged 45-69 years who received an inactivated influenza vaccine.

V gene TRBV30 combines with J gene TRBJ2-7; 7 nucleotides agree with TRBD1. V trimming: 0 bases; J trimming: 3 bases; junction bases outside the gene matches: 5. Per germline, CDR1 GTSNPN and CDR2 SVGIG (reference sequence). This CDR3 contains 14 residues. CDR3 residues: CAWSVLGGGYEQYF. The CDR3 DNA reads as TGTGCCTGGAGTGTACTAGGGGGCGGCTACGAGCAGTACTTC.

The chain combines TRBV7-9 with TRBJ2-2, with D possibly being TRBD1 (5 bases). Germline V gene lookup returns CDR1 SEHNR and CDR2 FQNEAQ (reference sequence). This CDR3 is built from 15 residues. The V end was cut by 7 bases, the J end by 1 base, with 13 bases between. As DNA, the CDR3 is TGTGCCAGCAAACCAATTACAGGGAACACCGGGGAGCTGTTTTTT. Translation: CASKPITGNTGELFF.

Written as DNA, the CDR3 is TGTGCCAGCACCCCCGGGACAGGCAACACTGAAGCTTTCTTT. It codes for CASTPGTGNTEAFF. The chain couples TRBV6-1 to TRBJ1-1, with TRBD1 matching over 8 bases. CDR1 is MNHNS and CDR2 is SASEGT in the germline V gene. The CDR3 covers 14 residues. After removal of 7 bases from V and 2 bases from J, the junction contained 6 bases not matched to a gene.

The chain links TRBV12-3 or TRBV12-4 to TRBJ2-2; TRBD2 might be the D (6 bases). V lost 6 bases and J lost 0, with 14 bases in between. This CDR3 is built from 16 residues. For the CDR3, the DNA is TGTGCCAGCAGGCAACCCGGGACTCCGAACACCGGGGAGCTGTTTTTT. Translated, it gives CASRQPGTPNTGELFF.

This chain joins TRBV7-9 and TRBJ1-2; 8 bases agree with TRBD1. From germline, CDR1 is SEHNR and CDR2 FQNEAQ (reference sequence). The CDR3 loop spans 14 amino acids. V dropped 9 bases and J dropped 1; count of bases not matched to a gene: 7. The CDR3 is CARQGQGYNYGYTF. CDR3 nucleotides: TGTGCCAGGCAAGGACAGGGATATAACTATGGCTACACCTTC.

J is TRBJ1-1 and V is TRBV20-1, with no clear D. Germline V gene sequence: CDR1 DFQATT, CDR2 SNEGSKA (reference sequence). CDR3 length: 13 residues. V was clipped by 2 bases and J by 3 bases, with 10 bases between them. The CDR3 is CSARQSGDTEAFF. CDR3 in DNA: TGCAGTGCTAGACAGTCTGGGGACACTGAAGCTTTCTTT.

This clonotype was seen a handful of times. The chain couples TRBV7-2 to TRBJ2-1; 7 positions match TRBD1. The CDR3 spans 13 residues. Germline V gene lookup returns CDR1 SGHTA and CDR2 FQGNSA. Losses at the gene ends were 6 bases for V and 6 bases for J; bases not matched to a gene: 5. The CDR3: CASRKDRVNEQFF. Here the CDR3 DNA reads TGTGCCAGCAGAAAAGACAGGGTCAATGAGCAGTTCTTC.

The J gene is TRBJ2-5, the V gene TRBV5-1; TRBD1 matches at 7 bases. V shed 0 bases, J shed 5 bases, and the junction held 4 bases outside the gene matches. CDR3 size: 14 residues. CDR1 is SGHRS and CDR2 is YFSETQ in the germline V gene. CDR3 in amino acids: CASSLEGTAETQYF. In nucleotides, the CDR3 is TGCGCCAGCAGCTTGGAGGGGACAGCGGAGACCCAGTACTTC.

The chain couples TRBV20-1 to TRBJ2-1; D uncertain. CDR1 is DFQATT and CDR2 is SNEGSKA in the germline V gene (reference sequence). The V and J ends lost 3 bases and 5 bases respectively, with 8 bases between them. CDR3 length: 12 residues. As DNA, the CDR3 is TGCAGTGCTAGGCCACTTAACAATGAGCAGTTCTTC. This codes for CSARPLNNEQFF.

The rearrangement joins TRBV29-1 to TRBJ2-5; weak D call: TRBD2 (6 bases). The germline V and J ends were trimmed by 7 bases and 5 bases, with 17 bases remaining between them. CDR1 and CDR2 from the germline V gene are SQVTM and ANQGSEA. The CDR3 spans 13 residues. In DNA form, the CDR3 reads TGCAGCGCCCGCGGGGTAAGGCGGGAGACCCAGTACTTC. Protein sequence: CSARGVRRETQYF.

There are a few counts of this clonotype. CDR3 bases: TGTGCCAGCAGTTACTCGAGGGGGCTGGATCAGCCCCAGCATTTT. It specifies CASSYSRGLDQPQHF. The chain employs TRBV6-5 and TRBJ1-5; 7 nucleotides line up with TRBD1. Losses at the gene ends were 0 bases for V and 5 bases for J; bases not matched to a gene: 4. There are 15 residues in the CDR3. Germline-derived CDR1 and CDR2 are MNHEY and SVGAGI.

This clonotype was recorded many times. The gene calls are TRBV6-2 or TRBV6-3 and TRBJ1-5, with D perhaps matching TRBD1 (5 bases). Germline loops: CDR1 MNHEY, CDR2 SVGEGT. The CDR3 contains 15 residues. V was clipped by 0 bases and J by 4 bases, with 10 bases between them. The CDR3 coding sequence is TGTGCCAGCAGTTACTCGTTCCGGGGGAATCAGCCCCAGCATTTT. Amino acids: CASSYSFRGNQPQHF.

This clonotype was counted between two and nine times. CDR3 in DNA: TGTGCCAGCAGCCAATTGGGCGGGAGAAGTAGCGAGCAGTACTTC. This sequence encodes CASSQLGGRSSEQYF. This chain uses TRBV3-1 with TRBJ2-7, with 7 bases that match TRBD2. Germline CDR1 and CDR2: LGHDT and YNNKEL (reference sequence). The CDR3 extends over 15 amino acids. Trimming cost V 2 bases and J 6 bases; bases outside gene matches: 10.

The chain combines TRBV20-1 with TRBJ1-5; maybe TRBD1 (5 bases). The germline V gene has CDR1 DFQATT and CDR2 SNEGSKA (reference sequence). The length of the CDR3 is 14 residues. The V and J ends lost 0 bases and 9 bases respectively, with 15 bases between them. CDR3 region: CSAREAAPGRPQHF. The CDR3, as DNA: TGCAGTGCTAGAGAGGCAGCCCCAGGGAGGCCCCAGCATTTT.

This clonotype was detected many times. The CDR3 region is CASSSSATNEKLFF. CDR3 nucleotides: TGCGCCAGCAGCTCTTCAGCAACTAATGAAAAACTGTTTTTT. This chain links TRBV5-1 with TRBJ1-4; no clear D gene. The length of the CDR3 is 14 residues. CDR1 and CDR2 (germline): SGHRS, YFSETQ. Trimming removed 3 bases at V and 0 bases at J, with 6 bases between.

The rearrangement links TRBV28 to TRBJ1-5; D is unclear. The V gene's germline CDR1 is MDHEN and CDR2 SYDVKM. V was cut by 1 base and J by 7 bases, with 5 bases left in between. CDR3 length equals 12 residues. CDR3 residues: CASSLYPQPQHF. The CDR3 DNA reads as TGTGCCAGCAGTTTATATCCACAGCCCCAGCATTTT.

The V call is TRBV18, the J call TRBJ2-7; 8 positions match TRBD2. The ends lost 2 bases at V and 6 bases at J; junction bases unmatched: 9. Germline-derived CDR1 and CDR2 are KGHSH and LQKENI. The CDR3 spans 15 residues. CDR3 bases: TGTGCCAGCTCACCAACCGCGGGGGGTGTTATCGAGCAGTACTTC. Translated: CASSPTAGGVIEQYF.

This clonotype showed up just a few times. This chain links TRBV4-3 with TRBJ2-7; 11 nucleotides agree with TRBD1. The CDR3 contains 15 residues. J gave up 3 bases and V 3 bases, and 4 bases lay outside the gene matches. Looked up from germline, CDR1 is LGHNA and CDR2 is YSLEER. In DNA, the CDR3 is TGCGCCAGCAGCCAGCGGGACAGGGGGGACTACGAGCAGTACTTC. Amino acids: CASSQRDRGDYEQYF.

The rearrangement links TRBV7-9 to TRBJ2-1; D call uncertain. CDR3 length: 11 amino acids. CDR1 and CDR2 (germline): SEHNR, FQNEAQ (reference sequence). V lost 5 bases and J lost 8, with 7 bases in between. CDR3 nucleotides: TGTGCCAGCAGCGCTTCGGATGAGCAGTTCTTC. It yields the protein CASSASDEQFF. Complete variable domain (other parts from reference TRBV7-9 and TRBJ2-1): DTGVSQNPRHKITKRGQNVTFRCDPISEHNRLYWYRQTLGQGPEFLTYFQNEAQLEKSRLLSDRFSAERPKGSFSTLEIQRTEQGDSAMYLCASSASDEQFFGPGTRLTVL.

This clonotype has only a few counts. This chain links TRBV15 with TRBJ2-3; TRBD2 matches at 11 bases. Trimming at V came to 4 bases and at J to 6 bases, leaving 15 bases not matched to a gene. The CDR3 loop spans 18 amino acids. Germline V lookup: CDR1 LNHNV, CDR2 YYDKDF (reference sequence). The CDR3 region has the DNA TGTGCCACCAGCACCCAATTCACCGGGACTAGCGGTGCGGATACGCAGTATTTT. It specifies CATSTQFTGTSGADTQYF.